Listed here are 3 T cell receptor beta chains from one sample, sequenced in a study of vaccination and CD4 T cells after COVID-19. Treatment in this sample: roughly 10-day PBMC culture with coronavirus spike peptide pools or control peptides (ViraFEST assay). No antigen has been assigned to these receptors. An Oncomine TCR Beta short-read assay was used to sequence the DNA from cultured CD4+ T cells. TCRdb reprocessed the PCR reads via MiXCR and lists one record per CDR3 protein. Of about 21,000 distinct CDR3 sequences listed, around 48% are singletons. The specimen was CD4+ T cells from blood, cultured in vitro, collected after SARS-CoV-2 vaccination. Receptor source: a human donor who had recovered from COVID-19.

This chain links TRBV5-4 with TRBJ2-1; 11 bases are a match to TRBD2. V lost 4 bases and J lost 6; bases outside the gene matches: 0. Germline V lookup: CDR1 SGHNT, CDR2 YYREEE (reference sequence). The CDR3 length is 13 residues. CDR3 in amino acids: CASSLAGGNEQFF. The CDR3 nucleotides are TGTGCCAGCAGCCTAGCGGGAGGCAATGAGCAGTTCTTC.

The table lists this clonotype with a few counts. The V call is TRBV27, the J call TRBJ1-6, with D maybe TRBD1 (6 bases). CDR1 is MNHEY, CDR2 SMNVEV, per germline (reference sequence). V was pared by 3 bases and J by 3 bases, with 12 bases between. The CDR3 length is 16 residues. CDR3 nucleotides: TGTGCCAGCAGTTTGAGAGGACAGATCTATAATTCACCCCTCCACTTT. Translation gives CASSLRGQIYNSPLHF.

This chain uses TRBV5-4 with TRBJ1-2; D may be TRBD1 (5 bases). CDR3 length: 15 residues. CDR1 SGHNT and CDR2 YYREEE come from the germline V gene (reference sequence). V was cut by 3 bases and J by 4 bases, with 16 bases left in between. The DNA of the CDR3 is TGTGCCAGCAGCTCTCCCGACAGAATCGGCTATGGCTACACCTTC. The encoded protein is CASSSPDRIGYGYTF. Together with reference TRBV5-4 and TRBJ1-2, the CDR3 gives the full variable domain: ETGVTQSPTHLIKTRGQQVTLRCSSQSGHNTVSWYQQALGQGPQFIFQYYREEENGRGNFPPRFSGLQFPNYSSELNVNALELDDSALYLCASSSPDRIGYGYTFGSGTRLTVV.